The 10 T cell receptor beta chains below were found in one sample sequenced in a study of cytomegalovirus exposure and HLA in healthy donors (dated by TCRdb to 2015 to 2018). Libraries were prepared through the immunoSEQ multiplex PCR assay. A mixture of 60 forward primers for TCR Vbeta segments and 13 reverse primers for TCR Jbeta segments was used in the multiplex PCR. TCRdb holds this immuneACCESS table with in-frame rearrangements only. Some clones are missing; in checked studies, unresolved V genes explain under half, and the rest has no known cause. A total of 60,000 to 70,000 clones appear in this sample, roughly 79% of them only once. The top ten hold around 6% of the sample. The sequenced material came from PBMCs. All receptors come from a man in his fifties or sixties in good health and CMV-seronegative.

V is TRBV18 and J is TRBJ1-5, with D unresolved. Germline values: CDR1 KGHSH, CDR2 LQKENI. The V end lost 1 base, the J end lost 2 bases, and 15 bases lay between the germline ends. The CDR3 length is 17 residues. The CDR3 DNA sequence: TGTGCCAGCTCACCACTGAGTCAGCCACGGGGCAATCAGCCCCAGCATTTT. This gives the protein CASSPLSQPRGNQPQHF.

This clone came up many times. The chain employs TRBV6-5 and TRBJ1-2; the D gene is possibly TRBD1 (5 bases). Trimming cost V 0 bases and J 4 bases, with 9 bases left between them. This CDR3 is built from 14 residues. Germline V gives CDR1 MNHEY, CDR2 SVGAGI. This CDR3 reads CASSYSQGPYGYTF. The CDR3 nucleotides are TGTGCCAGCAGTTACTCCCAGGGTCCCTATGGCTACACCTTC.

The sample holds one count of this clone. The DNA for the CDR3 is TGTGCCAGCTCATCCCCGCACACGACAGGACTTGGGGCCCAGTACTTC. Amino acid sequence: CASSSPHTTGLGAQYF. The chain has TRBV18 and TRBJ2-5; a possible D gene is TRBD1 (6 bases). The germline V and J ends were trimmed by 5 bases and 9 bases, with 25 bases remaining between them. CDR3 length: 16 residues. Germline CDR1 KGHSH, CDR2 LQKENI.

This chain links TRBV5-1 with TRBJ2-5; 9 bases align to TRBD1. There are 14 residues in the CDR3. Germline lookup yields CDR1 SGHRS and CDR2 YFSETQ. V lost 4 bases and J lost 5; bases outside the gene matches: 6. The CDR3, as DNA: TGCGCCAGCAGCGCGTACAGGGGGCTGGAGACCCAGTACTTC. Translation gives CASSAYRGLETQYF. The variable domain in full, with the rest retrieved from reference TRBV5-1 and TRBJ2-5, is KAGVTQTPRYLIKTRGQQVTLSCSPISGHRSVSWYQQTPGQGLQFLFEYFSETQRNKGNFPGRFSGRQFSNSRSEMNVSTLELGDSALYLCASSAYRGLETQYFGPGTRLLVL.

This chain links TRBV30 with TRBJ2-7; maybe TRBD2 (6 bases). The V and J ends lost 5 bases and 0 bases respectively, with 11 bases between them. The CDR3 has 13 residues. The germline V gene has CDR1 GTSNPN and CDR2 SVGIG (reference sequence). CDR3 sequence reads: CAWSDGSSYEQYF. In DNA, the CDR3 is TGTGCCTGGTCGGACGGGAGCTCCTACGAGCAGTACTTC.

This chain joins TRBV27 and TRBJ2-1, with 7 bases matching TRBD2. After removal of 2 bases from V and 5 bases from J, the junction contained 6 bases not matched to a gene. From germline, CDR1 is MNHEY and CDR2 SMNVEV (reference sequence). This CDR3 contains 15 residues. CDR3 nucleotides: TGTGCCAGCAGTTTACGGCTAGCGGCAAACAATGAGCAGTTCTTC. As protein: CASSLRLAANNEQFF.

This chain links TRBV4-2 with TRBJ2-1; TRBD2 matches at 15 bases. Trimming cost V 6 bases and J 10 bases; bases outside gene matches: 4. CDR1 is LGHNA and CDR2 is YNFKEQ in the germline V gene. The CDR3 contains 14 residues. CDR3 loop: CASRGTSGGREQFF. The CDR3 DNA reads TGTGCCAGCAGGGGGACTAGCGGGGGGAGGGAGCAGTTCTTC.

The gene calls are TRBV4-1 and TRBJ2-6; D uncertain. The CDR3 sequence is 17 residues long. V lost 5 bases, J lost 4 bases, and 18 bases lay in between. The germline CDR1 and CDR2 sequences are MGHRA and YSYEKL. The CDR3 DNA reads as TGCGCCAGCAGCGGAACCCGGTGGGCTTCGGGGGCCAACGTCCTGACTTTC. Its protein product is CASSGTRWASGANVLTF.

This clone was counted a single time. This chain connects TRBV30 to TRBJ2-7; perhaps TRBD2 as D (5 bases). Germline values: CDR1 GTSNPN, CDR2 SVGIG (reference sequence). Trimming removed 0 bases from V and 5 bases from J, with 14 bases in between. CDR3 size: 14 residues. CDR3 DNA: TGTGCCTGGAGTGTTGGTGGGAGAGTGAACGAGCAGTACTTC. Translation gives CAWSVGGRVNEQYF. The variable domain in full, completed from reference TRBV30 and TRBJ2-7, reads SQTIHQWPATLVQPVGSPLSLECTVEGTSNPNLYWYRQAAGRGLQLLFYSVGIGQISSEVPQNLSASRPQDRQFILSSKKLLLSDSGFYLCAWSVGGRVNEQYFGPGTRLTVT.

V usage is TRBV11-3 and J usage is TRBJ1-6; TRBD1 matches at 8 bases. The CDR3 consists of 15 residues. From germline, CDR1 is SGHNT and CDR2 YENEEA. The J segment lost 6 bases and the V segment lost 0 bases, leaving 1 base of the junction unmatched. The CDR3 bases are TGTGCCAGCAGCTTAGATACAGGGGGTAATTCACCCCTCCACTTT. Residues: CASSLDTGGNSPLHF. The whole variable domain, filled in from reference TRBV11-3 and TRBJ1-6, reads EAGVVQSPRYKIIEKKQPVAFWCNPISGHNTLYWYLQNLGQGPELLIRYENEEAVDDSQLPKDRFSAERLKGVDSTLKIQPAELGDSAVYLCASSLDTGGNSPLHFGNGTRLTVT.